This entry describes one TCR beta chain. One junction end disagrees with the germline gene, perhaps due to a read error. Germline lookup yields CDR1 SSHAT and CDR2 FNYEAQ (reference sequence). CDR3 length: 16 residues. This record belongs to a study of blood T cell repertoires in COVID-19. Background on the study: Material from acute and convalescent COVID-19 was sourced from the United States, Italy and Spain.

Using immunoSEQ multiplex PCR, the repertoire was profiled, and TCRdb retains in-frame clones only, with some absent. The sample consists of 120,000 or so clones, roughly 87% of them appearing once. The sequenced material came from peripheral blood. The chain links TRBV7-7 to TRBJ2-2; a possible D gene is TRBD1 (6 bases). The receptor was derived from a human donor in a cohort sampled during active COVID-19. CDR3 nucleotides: TGTGCTAGCAGCCCAAGCTGGGGGCGCGACACCGGGGAGCTGTTTTTT. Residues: CASSPSWGRDTGELFF.